These T cell receptor beta chains were read from a single sample in a study of blood T cell repertoires in COVID-19. Clones were read by immunoSEQ multiplex PCR, and TCRdb kept only the in-frame ones, dropping some. The sample consists of about 180,000 clones, roughly four fifths of them appearing once. The specimen sequenced was peripheral blood. These receptors were taken from a woman aged 70-85 years with COVID-19, enrolled during active disease. The CDR3 runs from the conserved cysteine through the conserved F or W. The D gene is left open where the match is weak.

CSAGASYEQYF | 11 | NA | TRBV20-1
CASSQGQGSNQPQHF | 15 | TRBD1 | TRBV3-1/TRBV3-2
CASSQATSGRAADTQYF | 17 | TRBD2 | TRBV3-1/TRBV3-2
CASSFDRAQPQHF | 13 | TRBD1 | TRBV6-5
CASSYPGQGDYGYTF | 15 | TRBD1 | TRBV6-2/TRBV6-3
CASSFGGGYSGANVLTF | 17 | NA | TRBV27
CATSITNSYNSPLHF | 15 | NA | TRBV24-1
CAIGPGLASSYNEQFF | 16 | TRBD2 | TRBV10-3
CASSLDREGPYEQYF | 15 | TRBD2 | TRBV7-2
CASSTSVQPQHF | 12 | NA | TRBV19
CASPGGTTYSNQPQHF | 16 | NA | TRBV21-1
CASSADGAGIRDTQYF | 16 | TRBD2 | TRBV28
CASSLARPGQGNSPLHF | 17 | TRBD1 | TRBV7-2
CASSHLGAYEQYF | 13 | NA | TRBV14
CASSRTGGSDSGANVLTF | 18 | TRBD1 | TRBV5-1
CASSPRLAEVSIGELFF | 17 | TRBD2 | TRBV18
CASSRQARMDTGELFF | 16 | NA | TRBV4-2
CASSLVRAVNTEAFF | 15 | NA | TRBV11-2
CASSFRDRAYEQYF | 14 | TRBD1 | TRBV7-2
CASSLAPSRSSYNEQFF | 17 | NA | TRBV4-3
CASSLAGGQGETQYF | 15 | NA | TRBV5-5
CASSSGQGVYNEQFF | 15 | NA | TRBV19
CATSDLAGTSGNPTDTQYF | 19 | TRBD2 | TRBV24-1
CASSSPGLGFYEQYF | 15 | NA | TRBV5-4
CASRLLVTATNEKLFF | 16 | NA | TRBV19
CASRKTRTARTGELFF | 16 | NA | TRBV19
CASSLSDYTDTQYF | 14 | NA | TRBV6-2/TRBV6-3
CASSSGLAGGVDTQYF | 16 | TRBD2 | TRBV5-1
CASSPGQGKNNEQFF | 15 | TRBD1 | TRBV5-1
CASSLTKEGYYSNQPQHF | 18 | NA | TRBV5-4
CASSQDPRAGGNNEQFF | 17 | TRBD1 | TRBV4-2
CASSRLLTGPGELFF | 15 | NA | TRBV14